The 9 T cell receptor beta chains below come from one sample, sequenced in a study of T cell responses to AZD1222 COVID-19 vaccine. Using immunoSEQ multiplex PCR, the repertoire was profiled, and TCRdb retains in-frame clones only, with some absent. There are around 140,000 clones in the sample; just over 85% occur only once, and about 22% lies in the top ten. The sample was peripheral blood, taken on day 0 of AZD1222 vaccination. These receptors originate from an adult in good health.

This clone was counted a few times. The rearrangement joins TRBV24-1 to TRBJ2-1, with 11 bases lining up with TRBD1. Germline values: CDR1 KGHDR, CDR2 SFDVKD. J gave up 8 bases and V 2 bases, and 4 bases lay outside the gene matches. This CDR3 spans 15 amino acids. CDR3 bases: TGTGCCACCAGTGATTGGGACAGGGGGAGGGATGAGCAGTTCTTC. This codes for CATSDWDRGRDEQFF.

The chain links TRBV9 to TRBJ2-3; D gene ambiguous. Trimming stripped 5 bases from V and 1 base from J, with 17 bases between. There are 16 residues in the CDR3. CDR1 is SGDLS and CDR2 is YYNGEE in the germline V gene. The CDR3 nucleotides read TGTGCCAGCAGTCCAAGTTTTACGTGGGGCACAGATACGCAGTATTTT. It translates to CASSPSFTWGTDTQYF. Full variable domain (remainder filled in from reference TRBV9 and TRBJ2-3): DSGVTQTPKHLITATGQRVTLRCSPRSGDLSVYWYQQSLDQGLQFLIQYYNGEERAKGNILERFSAQQFPDLHSELNLSSLELGDSALYFCASSPSFTWGTDTQYFGPGTRLTVL.

The chain joins TRBV6-5 to TRBJ2-3; 9 nucleotides align to TRBD1. Losses at the gene ends were 0 bases for V and 7 bases for J; bases not matched to a gene: 2. The CDR3 is made up of 14 amino acids. CDR1 is MNHEY, CDR2 SVGAGI, per germline. In DNA, the CDR3 is TGTGCCAGCAGTTACTCAGGACAGGGGAATACGCAGTATTTT. This codes for CASSYSGQGNTQYF.

The gene calls are TRBV14 and TRBJ1-6, with D uncertain. Trimming left V 0 bases short and J 8 bases short, with 11 bases between. Germline V lookup: CDR1 SGHDN, CDR2 FVKESK. The CDR3 is 15 amino acids. The CDR3 here is CASSQESGGYSPLHF. The CDR3 DNA is TGTGCCAGCAGCCAAGAGTCAGGAGGTTATTCACCCCTCCACTTT.

This clone was seen just once. The chain carries TRBV27 and TRBJ1-4, with D unresolved. Trimming took 6 bases from V and 4 from J, leaving 18 bases between them. The CDR3 consists of 16 residues. Germline loops: CDR1 MNHEY, CDR2 SMNVEV (reference sequence). The CDR3 nucleotides are TGTGCCAGCAGCAACGCATTCGGGCAGTTTAATGAAAAACTGTTTTTT. Protein sequence: CASSNAFGQFNEKLFF.

The genes are TRBV14 and TRBJ2-2; D ambiguous. Germline CDR1 is SGHDN and CDR2 is FVKESK. The CDR3 is 13 amino acids. Deletions cut 1 base from V and 7 bases from J, with 7 bases between. CDR3 in DNA: TGTGCCAGCAGCCAAGTAGGAAGCGGGGAGCTGTTTTTT. Translation: CASSQVGSGELFF.

The chain joins TRBV15 to TRBJ2-7; either TRBD1 or TRBD2 may supply D (7 bases each). This CDR3 spans 14 amino acids. The germline CDR1 and CDR2 sequences are LNHNV and YYDKDF (reference sequence). The ends were cut back, 6 bases at V and 3 bases at J, with 15 bases in the middle. The CDR3 bases are TGTGCCACCAGGAGGGAGGGGGCGGGCTACGAGCAGTACTTC. It translates to CATRREGAGYEQYF.

The rearrangement uses TRBV6-5 and TRBJ2-1; D could derive from TRBD1 or TRBD2 (5 bases each). The CDR3 covers 14 residues. Per the germline V gene, CDR1 is MNHEY and CDR2 is SVGAGI. V lost 7 bases and J 6 bases, leaving 16 bases between the germline ends. The CDR3 loop is CASTRGARSNEQFF. CDR3 bases: TGTGCCAGCACCCGAGGGGCCAGGAGCAATGAGCAGTTCTTC.

The CDR3 sequence is CATSRAIGAGGYTF. CDR3 DNA sequence: TGTGCCACCAGCAGAGCCATTGGAGCGGGCGGCTACACCTTC. This chain links TRBV15 with TRBJ1-2; D not certain. V was trimmed by 1 base and J by 8 bases, leaving 14 bases between them. This CDR3 is 14 amino acids long. Germline V gene lookup returns CDR1 LNHNV and CDR2 YYDKDF (reference sequence).